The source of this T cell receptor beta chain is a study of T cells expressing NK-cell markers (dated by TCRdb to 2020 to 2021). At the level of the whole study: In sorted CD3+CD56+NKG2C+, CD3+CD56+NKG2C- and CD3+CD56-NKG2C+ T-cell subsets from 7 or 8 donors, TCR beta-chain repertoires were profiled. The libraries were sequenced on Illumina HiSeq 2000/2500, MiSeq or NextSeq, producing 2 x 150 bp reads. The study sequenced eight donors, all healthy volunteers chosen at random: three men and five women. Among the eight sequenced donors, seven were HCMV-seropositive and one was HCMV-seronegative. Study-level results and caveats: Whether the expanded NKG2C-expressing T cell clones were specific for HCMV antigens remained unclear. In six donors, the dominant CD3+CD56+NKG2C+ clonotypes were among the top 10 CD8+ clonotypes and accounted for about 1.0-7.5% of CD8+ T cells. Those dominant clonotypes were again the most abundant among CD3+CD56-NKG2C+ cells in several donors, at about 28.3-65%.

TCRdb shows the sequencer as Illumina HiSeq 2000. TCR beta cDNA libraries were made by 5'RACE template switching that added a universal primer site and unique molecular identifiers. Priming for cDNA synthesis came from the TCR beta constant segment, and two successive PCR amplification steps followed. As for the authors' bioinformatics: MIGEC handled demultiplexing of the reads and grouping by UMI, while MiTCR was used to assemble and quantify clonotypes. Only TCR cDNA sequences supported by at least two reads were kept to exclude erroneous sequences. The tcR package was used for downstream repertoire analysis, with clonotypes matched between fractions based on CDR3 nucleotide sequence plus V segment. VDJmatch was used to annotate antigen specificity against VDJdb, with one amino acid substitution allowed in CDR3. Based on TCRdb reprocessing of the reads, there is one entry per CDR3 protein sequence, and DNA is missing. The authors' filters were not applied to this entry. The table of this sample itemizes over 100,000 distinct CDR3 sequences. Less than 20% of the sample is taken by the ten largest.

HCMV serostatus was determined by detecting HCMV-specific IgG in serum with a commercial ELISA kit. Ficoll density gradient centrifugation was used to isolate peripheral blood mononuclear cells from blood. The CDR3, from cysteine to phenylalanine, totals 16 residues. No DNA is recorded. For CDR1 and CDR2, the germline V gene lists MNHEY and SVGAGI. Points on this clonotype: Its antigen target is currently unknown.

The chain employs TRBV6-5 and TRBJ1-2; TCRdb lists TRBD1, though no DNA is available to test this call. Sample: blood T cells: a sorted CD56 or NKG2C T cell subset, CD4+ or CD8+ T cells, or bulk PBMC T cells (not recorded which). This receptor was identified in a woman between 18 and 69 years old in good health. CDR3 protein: CASSFQTGTGHYGYTF.